This record concerns one T cell receptor (beta chain) sequence. It has no known antigen specificity. Base qualities are not recorded, but no much larger clone differs from it by a single base. The time point label for this specimen denotes: about 28 days (+/-7) after the second vaccine dose. AZD1222 recipients whose second dose came at about 4 weeks and those whose second dose came at about 12 weeks were combined into one group, since spike-specific TCR depth and breadth did not differ between the two schedules. The vaccinee samples were drawn from two UK trials, COV001 and COV002, one of which was a single-blind randomized controlled phase 2/3 trial testing AZD1222 (ChAdOx1 nCoV-19) in healthy adults. Trial participant PBMC samples were collected at day 0 and day 28 after the second dose for TCRbeta chain sequencing. These data are taken from a study of T cell responses to AZD1222 COVID-19 vaccine (dated by TCRdb to about 2021). For the study in its entirety: A total of about 250 trial participants underwent TCR sequencing, of whom 207 had received two doses of AZD1222 and about 25 had received two doses of the MenACWY control vaccine. Enrollment into the trials was organized by age into subgroups of 18-55, 56-69 and 70-plus years, and those subgroups contained approximately 160, 26 and 62 TCR-sequenced participants, respectively. What the authors observed across the whole study: Spike-specific TCR breadth and depth rose significantly after two AZD1222 doses compared with day 0 and with MenACWY recipients. The whole spike protein was spanned by vaccine-associated CD4 TCRs, and dominant responses were seen in regions 160-218 and 743-854. Epitopes outside the regions mutated in the B.1.351 and B.1.1.7 variants were reportedly recognized by nearly half of the unique spike-specific TCRs. In the small 56-69-year group, the increase in depth fell short of significance, most likely because of low power. Because no day 14 peak-response samples were available, repertoires were characterized only after the peak T cell response. Conclusions about previously exposed vaccinees are limited, since just six AZD1222 recipients were seropositive for SARS-CoV-2 at baseline. Participants were mostly white British and included more females than males, and it was suggested by the authors that clonal diversity may have been underestimated.

Including cysteine and phenylalanine, the CDR3 has 15 amino acids. Only the CDR3 portion is preserved as DNA: 45 bases, with reading frame beginning at the first base. CDR1 MNHEY and CDR2 SMNVEV are derived from the germline V gene (reference sequence). V ends up 3 bases short and J 2 bases short, with an unmatched junction base count of 5. The CDR3 regions of human TCRbeta chains were analyzed by immunosequencing. The paper's data handling went like this. TCRs in the repertoires were matched against a reference library of SARS-CoV-2-specific TCRs that had been generated with the MIRA antigen-specificity platform. Breadth was defined as the fraction of unique TCRs that were SARS-CoV-2-associated, and depth was defined as the fraction of total T cells that were SARS-CoV-2-associated. Using the MIRA data, each spike-specific TCR was assigned both to the spike region to which the TCR was reactive and to a CD4 or CD8 class. Log10-transformed breadth and depth values were compared by one-way ANOVA with Sidak's multiple comparisons tests. The clones in this table, taken by TCRdb from immuneACCESS, are in-frame only. Not every clone is retained; where verified, under half of the shortfall comes from an unresolved V gene, and the cause of the rest is unknown. V and J calls and clone size follow that table, whereas D and trimming were derived from the DNA. This sample comprises 90,000 to 130,000 clones, approximately 90% of them detected only once. Approximately 15% of the sample lies in the top ten.

The receptor was derived from an adult who received the AZD1222 COVID-19 vaccine. Rearrangement joined TRBV27 to TRBJ2-5, with TRBD2 identical over 8 junction bases. The sequenced sample was peripheral blood, obtained 28 days after the second AZD1222 dose. The CDR3 protein: CASSFAVAGQETQYF. The DNA is TGTGCCAGCAGTTTTGCGGTAGCGGGGCAAGAGACCCAGTACTTC.